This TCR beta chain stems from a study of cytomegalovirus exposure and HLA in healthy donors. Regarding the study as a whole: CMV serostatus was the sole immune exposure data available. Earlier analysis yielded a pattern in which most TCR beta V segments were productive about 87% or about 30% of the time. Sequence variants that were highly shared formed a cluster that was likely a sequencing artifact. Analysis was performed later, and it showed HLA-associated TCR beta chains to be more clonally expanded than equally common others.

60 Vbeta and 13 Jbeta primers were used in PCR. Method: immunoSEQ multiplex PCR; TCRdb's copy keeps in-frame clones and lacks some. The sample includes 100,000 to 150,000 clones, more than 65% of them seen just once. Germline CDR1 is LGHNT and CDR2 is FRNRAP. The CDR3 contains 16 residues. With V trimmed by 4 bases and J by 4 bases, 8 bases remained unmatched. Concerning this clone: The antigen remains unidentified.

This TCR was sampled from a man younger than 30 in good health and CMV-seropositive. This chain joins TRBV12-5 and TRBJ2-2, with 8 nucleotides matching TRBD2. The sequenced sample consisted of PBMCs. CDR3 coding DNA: TGTGCTAGTGGTTCGATGGGACTAGTTATCACCGGGGAGCTGTTTTTT. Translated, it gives CASGSMGLVITGELFF.